This TCR beta chain was sequenced for a study of coeliac disease. Study as a whole: Without high-resolution HLA typing, biased TRBV7-2 usage was examined as a proof of principle. Study observations and caveats: Few TRB amino acid sequences were shared between samples; most were unique. Intraepithelial and lamina propria fractions were not highly pure. Active celiac intraepithelial and lamina propria samples had lower TRB and TRG clonality than control samples.

Regarding this clone: The antigen remains unidentified.

Trimming took 4 bases from V and 5 from J; bases not matched to a gene: 8. CDR3 length: 17 amino acids. The germline gives CDR1 SGHNT, CDR2 YYREEE (reference sequence). Generated by immunoSEQ multiplex PCR, the TCRdb table keeps only in-frame clones and is missing some. Of over 3,500 clones listed, approximately 69% were seen once; the top ten hold more than 7%. This sequence originates from a man aged 25 to 40 with celiac disease. The J gene is TRBJ2-1, the V gene TRBV5-4; 14 bases are a match to TRBD2. Material for sequencing was intraepithelial lymphocytes from the gut. The CDR3 region is CASSRGTSGSMNNEQFF. In nucleotides, the CDR3 is TGTGCCAGCAGCCGTGGGACTAGCGGGAGTATGAACAATGAGCAGTTCTTC.